The present T cell receptor beta chain was sequenced within a study of cytotoxic CD8 clonotypes in ibrutinib-treated CLL (dated by TCRdb to the early 2020s). Concerning the study at large: The cohort included around 15 treatment-naive and around 10 relapsed/refractory patients; roughly 17 were IGHV unmutated. Responses were partial in some 24 patients and complete in 2; after median about 63 months follow-up, roughly 15 stayed in remission and 12 progressed. Response samples were obtained after a median of roughly eleven months of treatment, with a range of roughly 6 to 40 months. Samples averaged about 260,000 productive templates and roughly 86,000 productive rearrangements. Of the roughly 81 people in the trial, 25 to 30 had longitudinal samples available. Cryopreserved peripheral blood mononuclear cells were obtained before treatment, at response, and at either sustained remission or disease progression. Every sample from remission and from progressive disease was obtained while the patients were still on ibrutinib.

In regard to this clone: No antigen is known for it. It has no much larger one-base neighbor in the sample; base qualities were not kept.

Explained via the paper, the time point label denotes: progressive disease on ibrutinib. Roughly 2 micrograms of genomic DNA were extracted from cryopreserved PBMCs for TCR beta library preparation. Longitudinal blood samples from CLL patients receiving ibrutinib monotherapy were subjected to high-throughput TCR beta sequencing. The patients took part in an open-label, single-center phase 2 trial of ibrutinib monotherapy. V and J are truncated by 6 bases and 2 bases respectively, leaving an intervening sequence of 11 bases. CDR1 and CDR2 are read off the germline V gene as SQVTM and ANQGSEA. From cysteine to phenylalanine, the CDR3 is 13 amino acids long. Only CDR3 DNA is held: 39 bases, read in frame from base 1. The research as a whole found: Sustained-remission and progressing patients did not have matched sampling times, and lymph node repertoires were not examined. At baseline, clonality was higher than in age-matched healthy donors and showed a strong correlation with circulating CD8+ T-cell counts. Clonality increased at ibrutinib response, stayed stable in sustained remission, and fell back toward baseline at progression. Public clonotypes were rare and either shrank or stayed stable during treatment, and the rise in clonality at ibrutinib response reflected expansion of private clonotypes.

The goal of deep resolution MiSeq sequencing was a depth between 1 in 1 million and 1 in 200,000 T cells, and coverage averaged 10x per clonotype. The immunoSEQ hsTCRB Kit was used to generate TCR beta libraries. Per the source publication's procedure: Data were analyzed with ImmunoSEQ Data Assistant and ImmunoSEQ Analyzer, with V, D and J genes assigned per IMGT definitions. Clonality was computed as one minus normalized Shannon entropy of productive rearrangement frequencies, ranging from 0 to 1. Only overrepresented clonotypes making up at least 0.05% of the repertoire of each patient were included in the public clonotype analysis. About a dozen age-matched healthy donor repertoires from immuneACCESS served as clonality controls. Imported from immuneACCESS, the table was reduced by TCRdb to in-frame sequences with V and J called. These copies leave out some clones; in studies compared against another copy, an unresolved V gene accounts for under half, and the cause of the remainder is not known. V, J and clone size are those of that table, while D and trimming were read from the DNA. Counted in this sample were approximately 280,000 clones; more than 70% of them appeared once. The ten largest clonotypes hold approximately 5.1% of the sample.

This clonotype originated in a human donor with chronic lymphocytic leukemia. This specimen consisted of PBMCs, obtained at disease progression, from a patient treated with ibrutinib. The sequence is built from TRBV29-1 and TRBJ2-1, with TRBD1 perhaps the D gene, on 6 matching bases. The nucleotide sequence is TGCAGCGTAGAACAGGGTGCCTACAATGAGCAGTTCTTC. It encodes CSVEQGAYNEQFF.